A single sample gave rise to the 25 T cell receptor beta chains below, sequenced in a study of a mutant IDH1 vaccine in newly diagnosed glioma. As to time point: week 23, last vaccination. Vaccine doses each comprised 300 ug of mutant IDH1 20-mer peptide, with topical imiquimod. The method was immunoSEQ multiplex PCR; TCRdb's version includes in-frame clones alone and lacks a portion of them. This table holds about 41,000 clones, 60% to 85% found once. These receptors are not linked to any known antigen. Here the sequenced sample was PBMCs, taken from a glioma patient whose treatment included an IDH1 peptide vaccine. These receptors were obtained from a woman between 35 and 50 years old with glioma. Some clones in this sample may be carry-over from other donors' samples.

The chain recombines TRBV10-3 with TRBJ1-1; a possible D gene is TRBD1 (5 bases). Germline CDR1 reads ENHRY; CDR2 reads SYGVKD. The CDR3 has 13 residues. V was pared by 9 bases and J by 4 bases, with 15 bases between. The CDR3 DNA reads TGTGCCATGAGGAGGGGTGCCGGCACTGAAGCTTTCTTT. This translates into CAMRRGAGTEAFF.

This clone is categorized as medium-sized. The sample contains more than one DNA sequence encoding this CDR3. This sequence joins TRBV18 and TRBJ2-5; D is possibly TRBD1 or TRBD2 (5 bases each). Germline V gene sequence: CDR1 KGHSH, CDR2 LQKENI. Trimming took off 0 bases at V and 1 base at J, with 6 bases between the two ends. The CDR3 contains 14 residues. The CDR3 nucleotides are TGTGCCAGCTCACCACCGGGGGTCCAAGAGACCCAGTACTTC. Translated, it gives CASSPPGVQETQYF.

The CDR3 region is CASRIPGTAPSKVGGYTF. DNA of the CDR3: TGTGCCAGCAGGATTCCCGGGACAGCGCCTTCAAAGGTTGGTGGCTACACCTTC. The rearrangement links TRBV2 to TRBJ1-2; TRBD1 aligns across 7 bases. Trimming cost V 6 bases and J 7 bases; bases outside gene matches: 23. The germline V gene has CDR1 SNHLY and CDR2 FYNNEI. The CDR3 length is 18 residues.

This clone was recorded a few times. CDR3 coding DNA: TGTGCCTACTTTGGGGAGCCAGACTACGAGCAGTACTTC. Translating gives CAYFGEPDYEQYF. V gene TRBV30 combines with J gene TRBJ2-7; D perhaps matches TRBD2 (5 bases). CDR1 is GTSNPN, CDR2 SVGIG, per germline (reference sequence). The CDR3 consists of 13 residues. With 7 bases removed from V and 3 bases from J, the gap between germline ends came to 16 bases.

The gene calls are TRBV30 and TRBJ2-1; 9 bases map to TRBD1. The CDR3 has 15 residues. The V segment lost 2 bases and the J segment 5 bases; nucleotides outside the gene matches: 7. The germline CDR1 and CDR2 sequences are GTSNPN and SVGIG (reference sequence). CDR3 amino acids: CAWSLPGQGHNEQFF. CDR3 bases: TGTGCCTGGAGTCTCCCGGGACAGGGCCACAATGAGCAGTTCTTC.

The chain employs TRBV25-1 and TRBJ1-4; D is unresolved. The CDR3 has 17 residues. CDR1 MGHDK and CDR2 SYGVNS come from the germline V gene. V was clipped by 4 bases and J by 5 bases, with 20 bases between them. The CDR3 here is CASSAARGLSSNEKLFF. The CDR3 nucleotides read TGTGCCAGCAGTGCAGCGAGAGGCCTAAGCTCGAATGAAAAACTGTTTTTT. Based on the CDR3 plus reference TRBV25-1 and TRBJ1-4, the full variable domain is EADIYQTPRYLVIGTGKKITLECSQTMGHDKMYWYQQDPGMELHLIHYSYGVNSTEKGDLSSESTVSRIRTEHFPLTLESARPSHTSQYLCASSAARGLSSNEKLFFGSGTQLSVL.

This clone was observed a few times. This chain connects TRBV28 to TRBJ1-3; TRBD1 might be the D (5 bases). This CDR3 region has 16 residues. V dropped 6 bases and J dropped 0 bases, with 15 bases sitting between them. Germline CDR1 is MDHEN and CDR2 is SYDVKM. The CDR3 DNA reads TGTGCCAGCAGGCAGGGACGAACCTTCTCTGGAAACACCATATATTTT. Amino acid sequence: CASRQGRTFSGNTIYF. The variable domain in full, with the rest retrieved from reference TRBV28 and TRBJ1-3, is DVKVTQSSRYLVKRTGEKVFLECVQDMDHENMFWYRQDPGLGLRLIYFSYDVKMKEKGDIPEGYSVSREKKERFSLILESASTNQTSMYLCASRQGRTFSGNTIYFGEGSWLTVV.

This clone was observed a few times. The V gene is TRBV21-1, the J gene TRBJ2-4; the table's D gene call, TRBD2, was not cross checked with the DNA. TRBV21-1 is annotated as a pseudogene. The length of the CDR3 is 19 residues. The CDR3 coding sequence is TGTGCCAGCAGCAGAAACCCATGGGGAGGAGATTTTTTGAGGAACATTCAGTACTTC. The encoded protein is CASSRNPWGGDFLRNIQYF.

Turning to this clone: The same CDR3 also results from other DNA sequences found in this sample. The gene calls are TRBV9 and TRBJ2-3; no reliable D call. V was shortened by 1 base and J by 6 bases, with 6 bases between the two germline ends. Germline V gene data show CDR1 as SGDLS and CDR2 as YYNGEE. CDR3 size: 12 residues. The CDR3 spells CASSVNTDTQYF. CDR3 coding DNA: TGTGCCAGCAGCGTAAACACCGATACGCAGTATTTT.

This chain links TRBV28 with TRBJ1-2; maybe TRBD1 (5 bases). Trimming took 3 bases from V and 2 from J, leaving 10 bases between them. CDR3 length: 14 amino acids. Germline CDR1 and CDR2: MDHEN and SYDVKM. DNA of the CDR3: TGTGCCAGCAGTTTTCGCGGGGGGAACTATGGCTACACCTTC. It yields the protein CASSFRGGNYGYTF.

V is TRBV9 and J is TRBJ1-4, with unresolved D. CDR1 SGDLS and CDR2 YYNGEE come from the germline V gene. The V gene lost 4 bases and the J gene lost 2 bases, with 12 bases spanning the gap. The CDR3 covers 15 residues. CDR3 sequence: CASSPRWGTNEKLFF. In DNA form, the CDR3 reads TGTGCCAGCAGCCCTCGGTGGGGTACTAATGAAAAACTGTTTTTT.

This clone was seen only once. The rearrangement links TRBV5-1 to TRBJ2-2, with 8 bases lining up with TRBD2. V lost 5 bases and J lost 4; bases outside the gene matches: 1. The germline gives CDR1 SGHRS, CDR2 YFSETQ. This CDR3 spans 13 amino acids. The CDR3: CASSTSGTGELFF. The CDR3, as DNA: TGCGCCAGCAGTACTAGCGGCACCGGGGAGCTGTTTTTT.

V usage is TRBV29-1 and J usage is TRBJ1-5, with D possibly TRBD1 on 5 matching bases. This CDR3 spans 13 amino acids. Looked up from germline, CDR1 is SQVTM and CDR2 is ANQGSEA. The V end was cut by 4 bases, the J end by 6 bases, with 13 bases between. CDR3 in DNA: TGCAGCGTTGCAGGGTCCTCTAGTCAGCCCCAGCATTTT. It specifies CSVAGSSSQPQHF.

The chain has TRBV27 and TRBJ2-7, with D possibly being TRBD1 (6 bases). This CDR3 region has 14 residues. Looked up from germline, CDR1 is MNHEY and CDR2 is SMNVEV (reference sequence). The V end was cut by 3 bases, the J end by 4 bases, with 13 bases between. CDR3: CASSLGRGEYEQYF. DNA for the CDR3: TGTGCCAGCAGTTTGGGCAGGGGAGAATACGAGCAGTACTTC.

The chain couples TRBV7-6 to TRBJ1-1; D may be TRBD1 (6 bases). The CDR3 is 13 residues long. V lost 2 bases, J lost 7 bases, and 11 bases lay in between. From germline, CDR1 is SGHVS and CDR2 FNYEAQ. The CDR3 sequence: CASSLSPGDEAFF. The CDR3 DNA is TGTGCCAGCAGCTTATCCCCAGGGGATGAAGCTTTCTTT.

This rearrangement joins TRBV5-5 to TRBJ2-3; D is ambiguous. Trimming shortened V by 0 bases and J by 3 bases, and 8 bases separated the two germline ends. From germline, CDR1 is SGHKS and CDR2 YYEKEE (reference sequence). CDR3 length: 14 amino acids. The CDR3 here is CASSLDRGTDTQYF. DNA of the CDR3: TGTGCCAGCAGCTTGGATCGCGGAACAGATACGCAGTATTTT.

The sample holds one count of this clone. One end of the junction is discordant with germline, which a read error may explain. J is TRBJ2-2 and V is TRBV7-7; 10 bases are a match to TRBD2. The CDR3 sequence is 14 residues long. Germline V CDR1 and CDR2: SSHAT, FNYEAQ (reference sequence). The CDR3 DNA is TGTGCTAGCAGCCCGGGACTAGCGTCGGGGGAGCTGTTTTTT. The encoded protein is CASSPGLASGELFF.

This clone rates as medium-sized. The chain couples TRBV10-3 to TRBJ1-5; D is unresolved. The V end lost 2 bases, the J end lost 7 bases, and 12 bases lay between the germline ends. The V gene's germline CDR1 is ENHRY and CDR2 SYGVKD. The CDR3 spans 14 residues. The CDR3 nucleotides read TGTGCCATCAGTGAGACGAGGGCCGGCCAGCCCCAGCATTTT. Protein product: CAISETRAGQPQHF.

This clone showed up just once. The chain recombines TRBV2 with TRBJ1-5; D is ambiguous. This CDR3 has 13 amino acids. Germline values: CDR1 SNHLY, CDR2 FYNNEI. With 0 bases removed from V and 7 bases from J, the gap between germline ends came to 7 bases. CDR3 sequence (DNA): TGTGCCAGCAGTGAAGCGCTCGGGCAGCCCCAGCATTTT. Amino acids: CASSEALGQPQHF.

This clone was detected a few times. The chain is built from TRBV15 and TRBJ2-1; 8 positions match TRBD2. V lost 0 bases to trimming and J lost 3 bases; unmatched junction nucleotides: 4. Germline CDR1 is LNHNV and CDR2 is YYDKDF (reference sequence). The CDR3 is 16 residues long. The CDR3 sequence: CATSRETGGSYNEQFF. CDR3 in DNA: TGTGCCACCAGCAGAGAAACGGGGGGGAGCTACAATGAGCAGTTCTTC.

V and J are TRBV27 and TRBJ2-3, with TRBD2 matching over 7 bases. CDR1 and CDR2 (germline): MNHEY, SMNVEV (reference sequence). This CDR3 has 15 amino acids. V dropped 4 bases and J dropped 10; count of bases not matched to a gene: 14. The CDR3 DNA follows: TGTGCCAGCAGTTACACGCACCGACTAGCCGCAGCGCAGTATTTT. Its protein is CASSYTHRLAAAQYF.

This chain uses TRBV11-2 with TRBJ2-7; D gene ambiguous. Trimming pared 4 bases from V and 6 bases from J, leaving 19 bases between. Germline CDR1 reads SGHAT; CDR2 reads FQNNGV. The CDR3 is 15 amino acids. The CDR3 region has the DNA TGTGCCAGCAGCTCAGATTCGGTGGTCCTCCGCGAGCAGTACTTC. Protein: CASSSDSVVLREQYF. Full variable domain (rest looked up from reference TRBV11-2 and TRBJ2-7): EAGVAQSPRYKIIEKRQSVAFWCNPISGHATLYWYQQILGQGPKLLIQFQNNGVVDDSQLPKDRFSAERLKGVDSTLKIQPAKLEDSAVYLCASSSDSVVLREQYFGPGTRLTVT.

The chain joins TRBV4-1 to TRBJ2-5; D uncertain. Trimming took 2 bases from V and 5 from J, leaving 9 bases between them. The germline V gene encodes CDR1 MGHRA and CDR2 YSYEKL. This CDR3 comprises 13 residues. The DNA of the CDR3 is TGCGCCAGCAGCCAAAAAGGAGACGAGACCCAGTACTTC. Residues: CASSQKGDETQYF.

The chain has TRBV28 and TRBJ2-1, with D perhaps TRBD1 or TRBD2 (5 bases each). V dropped 7 bases and J dropped 1 base, with 20 bases sitting between them. Per the germline V gene, CDR1 is MDHEN and CDR2 is SYDVKM. The CDR3 consists of 17 residues. This CDR3 reads CASTSAGTPRSYNEQFF. CDR3 nucleotides: TGTGCCAGCACTTCCGCCGGGACCCCCCGGTCCTACAATGAGCAGTTCTTC.

A single count supports this clone. The rearrangement joins TRBV7-8 to TRBJ2-2; no definite D call. The germline V gene encodes CDR1 SGHVS and CDR2 FQNEAQ. Trimming shortened V by 3 bases and J by 7 bases, and 3 bases separated the two germline ends. The CDR3 length is 11 residues. CDR3 protein: CASSLRGELFF. As DNA, the CDR3 is TGTGCCAGCAGCTTGCGCGGGGAGCTGTTTTTT.